Below, 16 T cell receptor beta chains from the same sample are listed, as sequenced in a study of T cell responses to AZD1222 COVID-19 vaccine. Only in-frame clones appear in the TCRdb table, and some are missing; sequencing was by immunoSEQ multiplex PCR. Of about 97,000 clones in the sample, about 88% were seen once. Sequencing used peripheral blood, obtained on day 0 of AZD1222 vaccination. The receptors originated from an adult in good health.

This clone was observed a handful of times. The rearrangement uses TRBV11-3 and TRBJ2-5; 9 bases map to TRBD2. The CDR3 is 17 amino acids. CDR1 and CDR2 from the germline V gene are SGHNT and YENEEA. J lost 5 bases, V lost 0 bases, and 10 bases had no gene match. The CDR3 DNA is TGTGCCAGCAGCTTAGATGGGAGGCGGGGGGGCGATGAGACCCAGTACTTC. It is translated as CASSLDGRRGGDETQYF.

The chain combines TRBV5-4 with TRBJ1-5; D ambiguous. CDR1 is SGHNT and CDR2 is YYREEE in the germline V gene (reference sequence). The CDR3 is 13 residues long. Trimming cost V 4 bases and J 5 bases, with 10 bases left between them. The CDR3 DNA reads TGTGCCAGCAGCCCGGACCTCGATCAGCCCCAGCATTTT. Translation: CASSPDLDQPQHF.

CDR3: CASSLSGRGNTIYF. CDR3 DNA: TGTGCCAGCAGTTTATCGGGACGTGGAAACACCATATATTTT. The V and J genes are TRBV6-5 and TRBJ1-3; D possibly corresponds to TRBD1 (5 bases). CDR3 length: 14 residues. The germline V and J ends were trimmed by 4 bases and 3 bases, with 10 bases remaining between them. Germline CDR1 MNHEY, CDR2 SVGAGI.

The rearrangement uses TRBV11-2 and TRBJ2-7; no firm D call. The ends were cut back, 1 base at V and 2 bases at J, with 15 bases in the middle. Germline loops: CDR1 SGHAT, CDR2 FQNNGV. The CDR3 runs to 16 residues. The CDR3 DNA sequence: TGTGCCAGCAGCTTAGGTGGGCAGCTAAAAACCTACGAGCAGTACTTC. It translates to CASSLGGQLKTYEQYF.

This chain connects TRBV10-1 to TRBJ2-2; D uncertain. Germline V gives CDR1 WNHNN, CDR2 SYGVQD (reference sequence). This CDR3 comprises 14 residues. The V end lost 2 bases, the J end lost 3 bases, and 7 bases lay between the germline ends. The CDR3 reads CASSEDSDTGELFF. CDR3 DNA sequence: TGCGCCAGCAGTGAGGACTCCGACACCGGGGAGCTGTTTTTT.

V and J are TRBV7-8 and TRBJ2-5; D unresolved. Germline CDR1 and CDR2: SGHVS and FQNEAQ. The CDR3 is 14 residues long. The germline V and J ends were trimmed by 2 bases and 0 bases, with 7 bases remaining between them. For the CDR3, the DNA is TGTGCCAGCAGCTTATTGGGATACCAAGAGACCCAGTACTTC. Amino acid sequence: CASSLLGYQETQYF.

On this clone itself: Mismatch with germline at one junction end may stem from a read error. The rearrangement uses TRBV3-1 (or the pseudogene TRBV3-2) and TRBJ1-6, with 7 bases matching TRBD1. This CDR3 is built from 15 residues. Germline V gene data show CDR1 as LGHDT and CDR2 as YNNKEL (reference sequence). The CDR3 coding sequence is TGTGCCAGCAGCCAAGAAGGGGGCTATACTTCACCCCTCCACTTT. This codes for CASSQEGGYTSPLHF.

The gene calls are TRBV5-1 and TRBJ1-5; TRBD1 agrees at 7 bases. The length of the CDR3 is 16 residues. The ends lost 0 bases at V and 4 bases at J; junction bases unmatched: 7. The germline V gene encodes CDR1 SGHRS and CDR2 YFSETQ. The CDR3 DNA reads TGCGCCAGCAGCTTGGGGGACAGACAATCGAATCAGCCCCAGCATTTT. Its protein product is CASSLGDRQSNQPQHF.

This sequence joins TRBV10-3 and TRBJ2-7, with D hard to call. Looked up from germline, CDR1 is ENHRY and CDR2 is SYGVKD. CDR3 size: 11 residues. V was pared by 2 bases and J by 2 bases, with 1 base between. CDR3 nucleotide sequence: TGTGCCATCAGTGAGACCTACGAGCAGTACTTC. As protein: CAISETYEQYF.

The V call is TRBV6-5, the J call TRBJ1-5, with D uncertain. The V end was cut by 6 bases, the J end by 0 bases, with 12 bases between. Per the germline V gene, CDR1 is MNHEY and CDR2 is SVGAGI. The CDR3 totals 15 residues. In DNA form, the CDR3 reads TGTGCCAGCAGCCGGGCCGCATATAGCAATCAGCCCCAGCATTTT. Its translation: CASSRAAYSNQPQHF.

This clone was seen a few times. V is TRBV6-2 or TRBV6-3 and J is TRBJ2-7; D gene uncertain. The CDR3 spans 11 residues. CDR1 is MNHEY, CDR2 SVGEGT, per germline. V dropped 5 bases and J dropped 3 bases, with 5 bases sitting between them. The CDR3 DNA follows: TGTGCCAGCAGTCTCAACTACGAGCAGTACTTC. This translates into CASSLNYEQYF.

The chain employs TRBV30 and TRBJ1-1; D ambiguous. The V end lost 0 bases, the J end lost 3 bases, and 8 bases lay between the germline ends. CDR3 length: 13 residues. Germline V gives CDR1 GTSNPN, CDR2 SVGIG (reference sequence). The CDR3 loop is CAWSVRMYTEAFF. Here the CDR3 DNA reads TGTGCCTGGAGTGTCAGGATGTACACTGAAGCTTTCTTT. Variable domain in full (rest from reference TRBV30 and TRBJ1-1): SQTIHQWPATLVQPVGSPLSLECTVEGTSNPNLYWYRQAAGRGLQLLFYSVGIGQISSEVPQNLSASRPQDRQFILSSKKLLLSDSGFYLCAWSVRMYTEAFFGQGTRLTVV.

The J gene is TRBJ1-2, the V gene TRBV27, with D unresolved. Deletions cut 4 bases from V and 2 bases from J, with 8 bases between. The CDR3 length is 13 residues. The germline gives CDR1 MNHEY, CDR2 SMNVEV (reference sequence). The CDR3 nucleotides read TGTGCCAGCAGTTCCGGGTTGAACTATGGCTACACCTTC. Its protein is CASSSGLNYGYTF.

This rearrangement joins TRBV21-1 to TRBJ1-5. TRBV21-1 is classified as a pseudogene. This CDR3 spans 15 amino acids. DNA of the CDR3: TGTGCCAGCAGCATAGGGCCAAGCAACCTACAGCCCCAGCATTTT. It specifies CASSIGPSNLQPQHF.

This chain uses TRBV29-1 with TRBJ1-1, with 9 positions matching TRBD1. The ends lost 5 bases at V and 4 bases at J; junction bases unmatched: 11. The CDR3 has 15 amino acids. The germline V gene encodes CDR1 SQVTM and CDR2 ANQGSEA. In DNA form, the CDR3 reads TGCAGCGTTCGCGGGCGACAGGGGGTTATCACTGAAGCTTTCTTT. Residues: CSVRGRQGVITEAFF.

The gene calls are TRBV15 and TRBJ1-5; 11 positions agree with TRBD1. Germline V gene data show CDR1 as LNHNV and CDR2 as YYDKDF (reference sequence). The length of the CDR3 is 17 residues. J was trimmed by 4 bases and V by 3 bases; bases with no gene match: 8. CDR3 bases: TGTGCCACCAGCAGGTACGGGACAGGGGGTAGAAATCAGCCCCAGCATTTT. As protein: CATSRYGTGGRNQPQHF.